This TCR beta chain was captured by sequencing in a study of Ad26.COV2.S vaccination and SARS-CoV-2 variants. The wider study: The vaccine Ad26.COV2.S was put into the muscle once, or twice with 56 days between. Whole-study results and caveats: The analyses of TCR breadth and depth may have understated the size of total T cell responses.

With respect to this clone: What it recognizes is unknown.

V dropped 8 bases and J dropped 1 base, with 14 bases sitting between them. The V gene's germline CDR1 is SNHLY and CDR2 FYNNEI. The CDR3 covers 14 residues. Noted treatment: 15 to 20 received Ad26.COV2.S at low or high dose, single or two shots; several received placebo; per-sample allocation not given. Sampling was done on day 63 after the first vaccine or placebo injection. The individual, an adult aged 18-55 years, was a donor in Boston. The assay was immunoSEQ multiplex PCR, and TCRdb's table has in-frame clones only and misses some. The data show 200,000 to 300,000 clones, around nine tenths seen once.

The receptor's source is a person aged 18 to 59 who received the Ad26.COV2.S COVID-19 vaccine or a placebo. The gene calls are TRBV2 and TRBJ2-5; TRBD2 is a possible D gene (6 bases). The source was peripheral blood, collected in a trial of Ad26.COV2.S vaccine versus placebo. This CDR3 reads CASSLGTSQETQYF. CDR3 DNA sequence: TGTGCCAGCTCCCTCGGGACTTCCCAAGAGACCCAGTACTTC.